The rows below give T cell receptor beta chains drawn from one sample of a study of technical replicates of blood from a handful of donors. The assay was immunoSEQ multiplex PCR, and TCRdb's table has in-frame clones only and misses some. The table records more than 90,000 clones, about 96% of them present only once. Sequencing was done on a sample of T cells isolated from PBMCs. All receptors come from a human donor in good health. Both conserved end residues are part of each CDR3. A D gene is named only where the DNA matches it firmly. Some rows have no size entry. The others give once, few or many, or a class for an expanded clone.

DNA	CDR3	J	V	D	size	length
TGTGCGTCCCTGGTGAGGGGGATGAACACTGAAGCTTTCTTT	CASLVRGMNTEAFF	TRBJ1-1	TRBV6-1	-	-	14
TGTGCCAGCAGCTCCTTACTAGCGGCCTACGAGCAGTACTTC	CASSSLLAAYEQYF	TRBJ2-7	TRBV5-6	TRBD2	-	14
TGTGCCAGCAGCGCAGGGGGATGGGGTCAGCCCCAGCATTTT	CASSAGGWGQPQHF	TRBJ1-5	TRBV25-1	TRBD1	-	14
TGTGCCAGCAGCGTAGCTGGGACAGGTAGGACTGAAGCTTTCTTT	CASSVAGTGRTEAFF	TRBJ1-1	TRBV9	TRBD1	once	15
TGCGCCAGCAGAAAGGCGCAGGGCTACTATGGCTACACCTTC	CASRKAQGYYGYTF	TRBJ1-2	TRBV5-1	-	-	14
TGTGCCAGCACCCCCCCCTCGACAGGGGGCTATTCTGGCTACACCTTC	CASTPPSTGGYSGYTF	TRBJ1-2	TRBV7-2	TRBD1	-	16
TGTGCCAGTAGTCGGACAGGAATGGACGAGCAGTACTTC	CASSRTGMDEQYF	TRBJ2-7	TRBV19	TRBD1	once	13
TGTGCCAGCAGCTTAACGTCAAACAGCTTCACAGATACGCAGTATTTT	CASSLTSNSFTDTQYF	TRBJ2-3	TRBV7-3	-	-	16
TGCGCCAGCAGCCAACGCGGCGGCTACGAGCAGTACTTC	CASSQRGGYEQYF	TRBJ2-7	TRBV4-1	-	-	13
TGTGCCTGGATGGTGTGGACAAGCTCCTACAATGAGCAGTTCTTC	CAWMVWTSSYNEQFF	TRBJ2-1	TRBV30	-	-	15
TGCGCCAGCAGCCACGGGACAGAAGCATACGAGCAGTACTTC	CASSHGTEAYEQYF	TRBJ2-7	TRBV4-3	TRBD1	-	14
TGCGCCAGCAGCCAACCCGACTACCTACCAAACAATGAGCAGTTCTTC	CASSQPDYLPNNEQFF	TRBJ2-1	TRBV4-1	-	once	16
TGTGCCAGCAGCGGGACAGGGAACCACAATCAGCCCCAGCATTTT	CASSGTGNHNQPQHF	TRBJ1-5	TRBV9	TRBD1	-	15
TGCGCCAGCAGCCGGGGGGTGACGCCCGTAGAGGATGAGCAGTTCTTC	CASSRGVTPVEDEQFF	TRBJ2-1	TRBV5-1	TRBD2	-	16
TGTGCCAGCAGCCGTTCTAGCGGGAACTCCTACAATGAGCAGTTCTTC	CASSRSSGNSYNEQFF	TRBJ2-1	TRBV11-1	TRBD2	-	16
TGTGCCAGCAGCTTCAGGGACAGATTAAAAGGCTACACCTTC	CASSFRDRLKGYTF	TRBJ1-2	TRBV6-5	TRBD1	-	14
TGTGCCAGCAGTGAACAGGGGGGTACTGAAGCTTTCTTT	CASSEQGGTEAFF	TRBJ1-1	TRBV6-1	TRBD1	once	13